This T cell receptor beta chain stems from a study of regulatory T cells in long-lasting Graves disease. Per the germline V gene, CDR1 is MGHRA and CDR2 is YSYEKL. This CDR3 contains 15 residues. Trimming pared 1 base from V and 0 bases from J, leaving 7 bases between. This sample's time point: newly diagnosed GD, antithyroid drugs for less than 3 months. From PBMCs, RNA was extracted and then used to make the TCR library. In this cohort, patients came from an endocrinology department located in Xi'an, China. Investigators prepared the TCR beta libraries by applying iRepertoire HTBI primers and Arm-PCR of CDR3 regions. One entry per CDR3 protein, called by TCRdb with MiXCR from the multiplex PCR reads. The sample includes over 450,000 distinct CDR3 sequences, 12% of them seen just once. This sample also belongs to another study, concerning T cells in Graves' hyperthyroidism and ophthalmopathy. Per that study: Primed by the HTBI set, a first-round RT-PCR was run on the TCR CDR3.

The source material was peripheral blood mononuclear cells (PBMCs), sampled at new diagnosis, from a patient treated with antithyroid drugs. The receptor was isolated from a young woman with Graves disease. The chain carries TRBV4-1 and TRBJ1-3, with a weak D call TRBD1 (5 bases). The CDR3 is CASSQAGRSGNTIYF. CDR3 in DNA: TGCGCCAGCAGCCAAGCGGGACGCTCTGGAAACACCATATATTTT.